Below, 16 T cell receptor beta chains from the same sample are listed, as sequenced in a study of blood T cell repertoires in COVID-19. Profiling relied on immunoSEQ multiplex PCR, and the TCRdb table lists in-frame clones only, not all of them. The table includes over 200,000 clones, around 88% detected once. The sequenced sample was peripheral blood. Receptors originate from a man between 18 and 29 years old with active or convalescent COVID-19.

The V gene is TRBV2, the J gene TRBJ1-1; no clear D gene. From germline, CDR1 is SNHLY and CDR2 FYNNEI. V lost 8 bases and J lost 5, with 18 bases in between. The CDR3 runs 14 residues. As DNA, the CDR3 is TGTGCCAGCCGAGAAGGCTCTTCCGGGACTGAAGCTTTCTTT. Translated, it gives CASREGSSGTEAFF. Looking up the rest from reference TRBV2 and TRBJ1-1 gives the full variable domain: EPEVTQTPSHQVTQMGQEVILRCVPISNHLYFYWYRQILGQKVEFLVSFYNNEISEKSEIFDDQFSVERPDGSNFTLKIRSTKLEDSAMYFCASREGSSGTEAFFGQGTRLTVV.

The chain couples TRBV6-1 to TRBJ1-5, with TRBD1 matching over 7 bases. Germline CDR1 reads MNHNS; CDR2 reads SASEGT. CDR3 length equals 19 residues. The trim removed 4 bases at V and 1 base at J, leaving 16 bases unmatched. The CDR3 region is CASSVQARGWSGSNQPQHF. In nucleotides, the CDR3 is TGTGCCAGCAGTGTACAGGCCAGGGGGTGGTCAGGAAGCAATCAGCCCCAGCATTTT.

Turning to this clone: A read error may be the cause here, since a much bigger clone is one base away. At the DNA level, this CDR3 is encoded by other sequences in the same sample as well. In DNA form, the CDR3 reads TGTGCCAGCAGGGGGCTAGCGGGAGGTAATGAGCAGTTCTTC. Its translation: CASRGLAGGNEQFF. The V call is TRBV3-1 (or the pseudogene TRBV3-2), the J call TRBJ2-1; TRBD2 agrees at 11 bases. This CDR3 region has 14 residues. The germline gives CDR1 LGHDT, CDR2 YNNKEL (reference sequence). The J segment lost 7 bases and the V segment lost 6 bases, leaving 5 bases of the junction unmatched.

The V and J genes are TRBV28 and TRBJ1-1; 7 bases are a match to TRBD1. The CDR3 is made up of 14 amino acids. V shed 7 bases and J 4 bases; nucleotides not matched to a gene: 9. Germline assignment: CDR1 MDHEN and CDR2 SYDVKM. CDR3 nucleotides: TGTGCCAGCACCCCGGGCAGGGGGAGCACTGAAGCTTTCTTT. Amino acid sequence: CASTPGRGSTEAFF.

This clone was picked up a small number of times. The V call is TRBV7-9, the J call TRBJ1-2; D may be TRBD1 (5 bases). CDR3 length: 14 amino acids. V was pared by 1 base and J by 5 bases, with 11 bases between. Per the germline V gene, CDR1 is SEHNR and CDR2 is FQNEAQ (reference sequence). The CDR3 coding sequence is TGTGCCAGCAGCTTAGTAGGGGCGGATTATGGCTACACCTTC. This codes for CASSLVGADYGYTF.

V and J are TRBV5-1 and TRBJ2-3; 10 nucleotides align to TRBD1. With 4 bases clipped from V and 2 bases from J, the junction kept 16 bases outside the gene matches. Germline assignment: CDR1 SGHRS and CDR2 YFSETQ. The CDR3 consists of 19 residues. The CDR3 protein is CASSRGTGAPGSFTDTQYF. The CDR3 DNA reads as TGCGCCAGCAGCCGCGGGACAGGGGCACCTGGCTCCTTCACAGATACGCAGTATTTT.

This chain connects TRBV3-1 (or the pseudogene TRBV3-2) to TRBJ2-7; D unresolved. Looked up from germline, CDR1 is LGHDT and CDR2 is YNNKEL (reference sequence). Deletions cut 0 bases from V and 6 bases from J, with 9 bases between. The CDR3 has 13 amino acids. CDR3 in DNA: TGTGCCAGCAGCCAAGAGACATTGGGCGAGCAGTACTTC. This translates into CASSQETLGEQYF.

The DNA for the CDR3 is TGCGCCAGCAGTCCGAGCACAGGGGGCGGGGAGGGCTACACCTTC. Protein: CASSPSTGGGEGYTF. This chain connects TRBV10-2 to TRBJ1-2; TRBD1 agrees at 9 bases. The germline CDR1 and CDR2 sequences are WSHSY and SAAADI. The J segment lost 8 bases and the V segment lost 5 bases, leaving 12 bases of the junction unmatched. This CDR3 spans 15 amino acids.

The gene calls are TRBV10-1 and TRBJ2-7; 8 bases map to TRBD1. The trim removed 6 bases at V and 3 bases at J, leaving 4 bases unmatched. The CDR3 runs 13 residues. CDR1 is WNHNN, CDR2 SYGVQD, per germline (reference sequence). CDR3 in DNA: TGCGCCAGCAGGGGGACAGGTAACTACGAGCAGTACTTC. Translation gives CASRGTGNYEQYF.

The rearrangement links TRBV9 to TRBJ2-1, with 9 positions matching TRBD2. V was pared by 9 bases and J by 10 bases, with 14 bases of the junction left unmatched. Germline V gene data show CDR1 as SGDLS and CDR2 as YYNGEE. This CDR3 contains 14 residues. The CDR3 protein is CATATGLASEEQFF. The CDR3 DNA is TGTGCCACCGCGACGGGACTAGCCTCCGAAGAGCAGTTCTTC.

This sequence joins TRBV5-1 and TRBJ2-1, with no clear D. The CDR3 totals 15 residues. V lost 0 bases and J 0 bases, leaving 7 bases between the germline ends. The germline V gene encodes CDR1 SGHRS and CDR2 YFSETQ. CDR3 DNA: TGCGCCAGCAGCTTGGCGCGGAACTCCTACAATGAGCAGTTCTTC. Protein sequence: CASSLARNSYNEQFF.

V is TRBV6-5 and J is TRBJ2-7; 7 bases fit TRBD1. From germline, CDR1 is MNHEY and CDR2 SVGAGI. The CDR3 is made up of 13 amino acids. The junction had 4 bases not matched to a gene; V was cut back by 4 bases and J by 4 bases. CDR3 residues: CASSLTGLYEQYF. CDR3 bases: TGTGCCAGCAGTTTGACAGGGTTGTACGAGCAGTACTTC.

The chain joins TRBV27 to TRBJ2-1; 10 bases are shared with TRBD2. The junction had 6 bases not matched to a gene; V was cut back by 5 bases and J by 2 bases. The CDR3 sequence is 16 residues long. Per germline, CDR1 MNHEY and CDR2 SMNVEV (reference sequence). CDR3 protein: CASSLSTSGAYNEQFF. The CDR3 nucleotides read TGTGCCAGCAGTCTCTCCACTAGCGGGGCCTACAATGAGCAGTTCTTC.

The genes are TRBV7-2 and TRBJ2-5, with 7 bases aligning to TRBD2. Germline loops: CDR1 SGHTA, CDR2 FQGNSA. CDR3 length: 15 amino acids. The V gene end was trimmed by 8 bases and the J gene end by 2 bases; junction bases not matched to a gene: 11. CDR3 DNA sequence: TGTGCCAGCTCCGGAGATGCTAGCGGTCAAGAGACCCAGTACTTC. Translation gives CASSGDASGQETQYF.

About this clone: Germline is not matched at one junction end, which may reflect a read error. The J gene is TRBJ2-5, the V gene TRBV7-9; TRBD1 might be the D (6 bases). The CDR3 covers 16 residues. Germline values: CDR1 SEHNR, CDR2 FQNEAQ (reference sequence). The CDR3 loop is CASSVATYGQKETQYF. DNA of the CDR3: TGTGCCAGCAGCGTAGCGACATATGGACAGAAAGAGACCCAGTACTTC.

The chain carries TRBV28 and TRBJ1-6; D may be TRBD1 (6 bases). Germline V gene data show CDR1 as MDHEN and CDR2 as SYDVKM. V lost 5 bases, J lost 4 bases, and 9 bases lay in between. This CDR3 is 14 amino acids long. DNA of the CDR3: TGTGCCAGCAGTAGGGGGGGTTATAATTCACCCCTCCACTTT. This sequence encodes CASSRGGYNSPLHF.